This entry is about one TCR beta chain. Its antigen remains unidentified. This specimen comes from a study of shared clonotypes between healthy human individuals. This CDR3 spans 14 amino acids. Germline V gene data show CDR1 as MGHDK and CDR2 as SYGVNS. V was clipped by 6 bases and J by 6 bases; unmatched bases: 10. Study-wide points: Despite large depth, rarefaction showed incomplete sorted-subset sequencing.

An even split of each subset's genomic DNA across several immunoSEQ plates was performed. Replicate sorted-subset PCRs were loaded with around 220 ng DNA, roughly 33,000 T cell genomes. The authors' processing: Junction-only sequences without quality scores came from ImmunoSEQ, so filtering differed. Profiled with immunoSEQ multiplex PCR; TCRdb holds only in-frame clones, not every one. That table furnishes V, J and clone size, whereas the DNA furnished D and trimming. The sample lists approximately 2,300,000 clones; roughly 90% were seen once. The receptor comes from a man between 18 and 29 years old in good health. Some clones in this sample may be carry-over from other donors' samples. Material for sequencing was naive CD4+ T cells from PBMCs. Stated subset: CD45RA+ positively selected. The genes are TRBV25-1 and TRBJ2-7; 8 nucleotides match TRBD2. CDR3 DNA sequence: TGTGCCAGCAGGCCAGCGGGAGCCTCTTTCGAGCAGTACTTC. The encoded protein is CASRPAGASFEQYF.